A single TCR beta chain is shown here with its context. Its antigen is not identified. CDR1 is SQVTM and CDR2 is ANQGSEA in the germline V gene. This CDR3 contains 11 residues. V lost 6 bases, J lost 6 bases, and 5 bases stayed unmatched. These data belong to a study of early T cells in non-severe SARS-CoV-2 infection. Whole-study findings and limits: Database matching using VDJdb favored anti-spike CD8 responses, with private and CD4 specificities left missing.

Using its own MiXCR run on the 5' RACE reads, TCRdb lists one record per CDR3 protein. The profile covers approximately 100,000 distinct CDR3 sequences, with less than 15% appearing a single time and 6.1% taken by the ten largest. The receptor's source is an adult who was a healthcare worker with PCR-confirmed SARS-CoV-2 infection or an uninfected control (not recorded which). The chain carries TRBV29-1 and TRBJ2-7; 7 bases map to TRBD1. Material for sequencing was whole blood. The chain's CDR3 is CSVETGSEQYF. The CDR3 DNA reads TGCAGCGTGGAGACAGGGTCCGAGCAGTACTTC.